Listed below are T cell receptor beta chains from one sample, sequenced in a study of shared clonotypes between healthy human individuals. Assay: immunoSEQ multiplex PCR; the TCRdb copy retains only in-frame clones and omits some. In the table there are hundreds of thousands of clones, approximately 96% of which are singletons. Sequenced sample: naive CD8+ T cells sorted from blood. The source of these receptors is a woman in her 30s in good health. CDR3s include the opening cysteine and the closing phenylalanine or tryptophan. A D gene is named only where the DNA matches it firmly. Clone size is shown for a subset of rows, as once, few, many or a class of expanded clone.

13,TRBJ2-1,TRBV7-9,once,-,CASIGMGDNEQFF,TGTGCCAGCATCGGGATGGGCGACAATGAGCAGTTCTTC
14,TRBJ2-7,TRBV6-5,-,-,CASRASQYSYEQYF,TGTGCCAGCAGAGCATCACAGTACTCCTACGAGCAGTACTTC
23,TRBJ2-7,TRBV7-5,-,-,CVRSLSYGDRPLIGTSGTAEQYF,TGTGTCAGAAGCTTATCCTACGGGGACAGGCCCCTTATCGGGACTAGCGGGACGGCCGAGCAGTACTTC
13,TRBJ2-7,TRBV9,-,-,CASSGTASYEQYF,TGTGCCAGCAGCGGTACAGCGTCCTACGAGCAGTACTTC
14,TRBJ1-1,TRBV11-1,-,-,CASSLFEGNTEAFF,TGTGCCAGCAGCTTGTTTGAGGGGAACACTGAAGCTTTCTTT
11,TRBJ2-7,TRBV2,-,TRBD1,CASKTGSEQYF,TGTGCCAGCAAGACAGGGAGTGAGCAGTACTTC
14,TRBJ2-3,TRBV27,-,-,CASSLSGVPDTQYF,TGTGCCAGCAGTTTATCGGGTGTCCCAGATACGCAGTATTTT
19,TRBJ2-5,TRBV2,-,TRBD2,CASSEGVAGGPSYSETQYF,TGTGCCAGCAGTGAGGGCGTAGCGGGAGGGCCAAGCTATAGCGAGACCCAGTACTTC
13,TRBJ1-1,TRBV6-5,once,-,CASSSGRRNEAFF,TGTGCCAGCAGTTCAGGACGGAGGAATGAAGCTTTCTTT
13,TRBJ2-1,TRBV9,-,-,CASSLGLNNEQFF,TGTGCCAGCAGCCTTGGACTGAACAATGAGCAGTTCTTC
16,TRBJ1-5,TRBV19,-,-,CASSTPYGEWGQPQHF,TGTGCCAGTAGTACCCCTTACGGGGAATGGGGTCAGCCCCAGCATTTT
16,TRBJ2-3,TRBV4-2,once,-,CASSHDLGRGTDTQYF,TGTGCCAGCAGCCACGACTTGGGCAGAGGCACAGATACGCAGTATTTT
14,TRBJ1-2,TRBV29-1,-,TRBD1,CSVLTFTGDYGYTF,TGCAGCGTCCTTACCTTTACAGGGGACTATGGCTACACCTTC
15,TRBJ2-1,TRBV4-1,-,-,CASSTEDGRLNEQFF,TGCGCCAGCAGCACAGAAGATGGGAGATTGAATGAGCAGTTCTTC
15,TRBJ2-7,TRBV4-1,once,TRBD2,CASSQDLAGGYEQYF,TGCGCCAGCAGCCAAGATCTAGCGGGAGGTTACGAGCAGTACTTC
15,TRBJ2-1,TRBV29-1,-,TRBD2,CSASGREAFYNEQFF,TGCAGCGCATCGGGGCGGGAGGCCTTCTACAATGAGCAGTTCTTC
13,TRBJ2-1,TRBV5-4,-,-,CASSLGAISEQFF,TGTGCCAGCAGCTTGGGTGCGATAAGTGAGCAGTTCTTC
16,TRBJ2-7,TRBV28,-,TRBD1,CASSLTTGVPLYEQYF,TGTGCCAGCAGTTTAACTACAGGGGTCCCCCTCTACGAGCAGTACTTC
16,TRBJ2-3,TRBV27,-,TRBD2,CASSPLVAGGTDTQYF,TGTGCCAGCAGTCCCCTGGTAGCGGGCGGCACAGATACGCAGTATTTT
15,TRBJ2-7,TRBV7-9,-,TRBD2,CASSSPSGTSYEQYF,TGTGCCAGCAGCTCACCTAGCGGGACTTCCTACGAGCAGTACTTC
14,TRBJ1-1,TRBV6-5,-,-,CASSYSQPAPEAFF,TGTGCCAGCAGTTACTCGCAACCCGCCCCTGAAGCTTTCTTT
14,TRBJ2-1,TRBV15,-,-,CATSRGGLYNEQFF,TGTGCCACCAGCAGAGGGGGACTCTACAATGAGCAGTTCTTC
13,TRBJ2-5,TRBV27,-,-,CASSFVGQETQYF,TGTGCCAGCAGTTTCGTGGGTCAAGAGACCCAGTACTTC
15,TRBJ1-1,TRBV5-4,-,-,CASSLQGLWDTEAFF,TGTGCCAGCAGCCTTCAGGGGTTGTGGGACACTGAAGCTTTCTTT
15,TRBJ2-7,TRBV4-2,-,-,CASSQERSRTYEQYF,TGTGCCAGCAGCCAAGAGCGGAGTAGAACCTACGAGCAGTACTTC
16,TRBJ2-7,TRBV7-9,-,TRBD2,CASSSPPGTSNYEQYF,TGTGCCAGCAGCTCTCCACCCGGGACTAGTAACTACGAGCAGTACTTC